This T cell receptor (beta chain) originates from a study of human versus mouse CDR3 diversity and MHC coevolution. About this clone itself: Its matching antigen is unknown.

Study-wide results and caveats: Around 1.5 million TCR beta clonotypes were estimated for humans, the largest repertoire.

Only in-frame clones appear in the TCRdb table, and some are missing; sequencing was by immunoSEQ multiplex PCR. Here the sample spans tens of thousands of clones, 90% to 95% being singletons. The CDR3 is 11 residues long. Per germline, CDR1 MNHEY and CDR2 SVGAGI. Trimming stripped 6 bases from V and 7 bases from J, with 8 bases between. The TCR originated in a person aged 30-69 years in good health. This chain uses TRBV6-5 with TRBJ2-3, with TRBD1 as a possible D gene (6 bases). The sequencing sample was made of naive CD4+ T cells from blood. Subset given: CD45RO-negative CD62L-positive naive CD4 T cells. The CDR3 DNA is TGTGCCAGCAGACAGGGAAATACGCAGTATTTT. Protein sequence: CASRQGNTQYF.